The sequence of this T cell receptor beta chain was determined in a study of blood T cell repertoires in COVID-19. Study summary: Sites in the United States, Italy and Spain provided acute and convalescent COVID-19 samples.

Per the study methods: Estimated nucleated cell counts came from reference gene primer amplification. The repertoire was sequenced with immunoSEQ multiplex PCR; TCRdb's copy has only in-frame clones and lacks some. D and trimming were read from the DNA, whereas the V and J calls and clone size are those reported in that table. The sample includes fewer than 200,000 clones, approximately 86% of them seen just once. There are a few counts of this clone. This clonotype was obtained from a woman of 80 years or more with COVID-19, enrolled during active disease. Sequencing input: peripheral blood.

CDR3: CASRDRVPMNTEAFF. CDR3 bases: TGTGCCAGCAGGGACAGGGTACCCATGAACACTGAAGCTTTCTTT. This rearrangement joins TRBV28 to TRBJ1-1; 8 bases agree with TRBD1. The germline V gene encodes CDR1 MDHEN and CDR2 SYDVKM. With 6 bases clipped from V and 0 bases from J, the junction kept 6 bases outside the gene matches. The CDR3 length is 15 residues. Looking up the rest from reference TRBV28 and TRBJ1-1 gives the full variable domain: DVKVTQSSRYLVKRTGEKVFLECVQDMDHENMFWYRQDPGLGLRLIYFSYDVKMKEKGDIPEGYSVSREKKERFSLILESASTNQTSMYLCASRDRVPMNTEAFFGQGTRLTVV.